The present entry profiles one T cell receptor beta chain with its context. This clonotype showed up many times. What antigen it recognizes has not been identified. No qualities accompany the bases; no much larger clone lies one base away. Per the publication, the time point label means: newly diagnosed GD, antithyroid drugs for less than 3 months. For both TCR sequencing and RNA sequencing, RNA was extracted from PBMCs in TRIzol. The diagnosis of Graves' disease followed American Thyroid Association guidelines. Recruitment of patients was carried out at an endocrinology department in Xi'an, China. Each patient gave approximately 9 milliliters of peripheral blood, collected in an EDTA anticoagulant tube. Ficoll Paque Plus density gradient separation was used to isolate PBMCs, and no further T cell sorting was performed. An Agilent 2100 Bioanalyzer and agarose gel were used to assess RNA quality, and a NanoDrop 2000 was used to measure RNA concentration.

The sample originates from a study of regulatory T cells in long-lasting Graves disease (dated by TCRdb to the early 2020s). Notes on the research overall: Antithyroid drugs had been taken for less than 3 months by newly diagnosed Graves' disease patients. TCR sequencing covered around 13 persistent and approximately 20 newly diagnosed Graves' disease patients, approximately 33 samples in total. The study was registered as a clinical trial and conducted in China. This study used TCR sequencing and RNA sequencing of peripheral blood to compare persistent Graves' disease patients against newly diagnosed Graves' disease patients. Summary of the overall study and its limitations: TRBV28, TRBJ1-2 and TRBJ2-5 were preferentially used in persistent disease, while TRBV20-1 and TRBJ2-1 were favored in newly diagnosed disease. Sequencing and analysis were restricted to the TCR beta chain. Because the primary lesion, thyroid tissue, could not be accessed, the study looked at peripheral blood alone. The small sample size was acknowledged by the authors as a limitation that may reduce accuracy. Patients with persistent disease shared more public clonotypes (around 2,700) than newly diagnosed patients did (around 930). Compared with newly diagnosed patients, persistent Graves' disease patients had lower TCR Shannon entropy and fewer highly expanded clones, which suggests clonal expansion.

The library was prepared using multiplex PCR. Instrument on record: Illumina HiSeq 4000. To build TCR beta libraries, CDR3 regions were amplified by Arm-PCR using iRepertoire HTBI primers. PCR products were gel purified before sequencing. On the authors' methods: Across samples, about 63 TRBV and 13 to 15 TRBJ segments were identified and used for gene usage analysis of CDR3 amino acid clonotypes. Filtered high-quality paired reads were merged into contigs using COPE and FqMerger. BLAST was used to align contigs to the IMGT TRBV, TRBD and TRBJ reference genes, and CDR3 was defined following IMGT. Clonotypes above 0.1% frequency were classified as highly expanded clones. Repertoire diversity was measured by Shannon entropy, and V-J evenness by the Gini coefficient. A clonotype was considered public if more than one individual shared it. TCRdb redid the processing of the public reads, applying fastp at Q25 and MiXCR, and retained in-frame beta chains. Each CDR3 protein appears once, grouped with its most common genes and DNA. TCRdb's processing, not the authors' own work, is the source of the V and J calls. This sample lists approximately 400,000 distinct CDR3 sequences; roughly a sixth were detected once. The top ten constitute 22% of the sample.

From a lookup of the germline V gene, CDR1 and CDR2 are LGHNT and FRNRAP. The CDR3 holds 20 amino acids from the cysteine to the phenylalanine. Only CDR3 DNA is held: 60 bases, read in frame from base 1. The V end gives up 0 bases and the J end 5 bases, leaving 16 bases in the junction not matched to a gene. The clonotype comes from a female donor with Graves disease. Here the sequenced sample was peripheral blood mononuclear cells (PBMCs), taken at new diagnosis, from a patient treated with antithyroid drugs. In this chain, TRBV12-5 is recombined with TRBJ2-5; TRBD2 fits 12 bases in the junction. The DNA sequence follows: TGTGCTAGTGGTTTGGTACAGGGACTAGCGGGTGTACGACCTGGTGAGACCCAGTACTTC. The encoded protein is CASGLVQGLAGVRPGETQYF.